This entry lists 20 T cell receptor beta chains sequenced from one sample in a study of shared clonotypes between healthy human individuals. Clones were sequenced by immunoSEQ multiplex PCR, and TCRdb holds only the in-frame ones, with some missing. The table has about 2.3 million clones, about nine tenths seen once. The sample taken for sequencing was naive CD4+ T cells from PBMCs. The subset is: CD45RA+ positively selected. The receptors were gathered from a man aged 18-30 years in good health. Some clones in this sample may be carry-over from other donors' samples.

This chain links TRBV5-1 with TRBJ1-1, with 8 bases lining up with TRBD1. The germline V gene has CDR1 SGHRS and CDR2 YFSETQ. The length of the CDR3 is 15 residues. J was trimmed by 7 bases and V by 4 bases; bases with no gene match: 12. DNA of the CDR3: TGCGCCAGCAGCCCCCTGGGACAGGCGACGAGTGAAGCTTTCTTT. It is translated as CASSPLGQATSEAFF.

This sequence joins TRBV4-1 and TRBJ2-2; perhaps TRBD2 as D (5 bases). Germline V gene data show CDR1 as MGHRA and CDR2 as YSYEKL. CDR3 size: 16 residues. The ends were cut back, 1 base at V and 2 bases at J, with 11 bases in the middle. The CDR3 reads CASSQVRAGNTGELFF. The CDR3 DNA is TGCGCCAGCAGCCAAGTGAGGGCGGGCAACACCGGGGAGCTGTTTTTT.

The chain carries TRBV7-3 and TRBJ2-2; 8 positions match TRBD2. The trim removed 0 bases at V and 4 bases at J, leaving 10 bases unmatched. CDR3 length: 18 residues. The germline gives CDR1 SGHTA, CDR2 FQGTGA. CDR3 bases: TGTGCCAGCAGCTTAACGGACCCGGGACTAGGGTCCACCGGGGAGCTGTTTTTT. Residues: CASSLTDPGLGSTGELFF.

The J gene is TRBJ2-4, the V gene TRBV2, with D possibly matching TRBD1 (6 bases). Germline loops: CDR1 SNHLY, CDR2 FYNNEI. The CDR3 is 12 amino acids. With 6 bases removed from V and 6 bases from J, the gap between germline ends came to 9 bases. In nucleotides, the CDR3 is TGTGCCAGCAGCGGGGACACAAACATTCAGTACTTC. Translating gives CASSGDTNIQYF.

This clone was recorded once. The rearrangement joins TRBV6-5 to TRBJ1-4, with D tentatively TRBD1 (5 bases). Germline V CDR1 and CDR2: MNHEY, SVGAGI. This CDR3 has 14 amino acids. Trimming removed 5 bases from V and 10 bases from J, with 17 bases in between. In nucleotides, the CDR3 is TGTGCCAGCAGTACACGGACGGGGCCCCGAAAACTGTTTTTT. Protein sequence: CASSTRTGPRKLFF.

The chain employs TRBV18 and TRBJ2-2; no firm D call. The length of the CDR3 is 14 residues. Deletions cut 1 base from V and 7 bases from J, with 10 bases between. Germline V lookup: CDR1 KGHSH, CDR2 LQKENI. The CDR3 here is CASSPLQGDGELFF. The CDR3 DNA sequence: TGTGCCAGCTCACCACTCCAAGGAGACGGGGAGCTGTTTTTT.

The rearrangement joins TRBV11-2 to TRBJ2-7; D gene unclear. This CDR3 region has 15 residues. V dropped 4 bases and J dropped 0 bases, with 13 bases sitting between them. Germline lookup yields CDR1 SGHAT and CDR2 FQNNGV. CDR3 DNA sequence: TGTGCCAGCAGCTCCTTGACTCTCAGCTCCTACGAGCAGTACTTC. Its protein is CASSSLTLSSYEQYF.

The genes are TRBV28 and TRBJ1-5; 7 nucleotides match TRBD1. The J segment lost 7 bases and the V segment lost 8 bases, leaving 32 bases of the junction unmatched. The CDR3 totals 21 residues. Germline lookup yields CDR1 MDHEN and CDR2 SYDVKM. DNA for the CDR3: TGTGCCAGCCGCGCTTTAGGCCCCGGCAGGGGGACAGCACTTCTAGGGCAGCCCCAGCATTTT. It specifies CASRALGPGRGTALLGQPQHF.

The chain recombines TRBV28 with TRBJ2-3, with a tentative D call TRBD2 (5 bases). Germline V CDR1 and CDR2: MDHEN, SYDVKM. V lost 6 bases, J lost 1 base, and 14 bases lay in between. This CDR3 is 15 amino acids long. CDR3 protein: CASSTSGFRTDTQYF. The CDR3, as DNA: TGTGCCAGCAGCACCTCGGGATTTCGCACAGATACGCAGTATTTT.

The sample holds one count of this clone. J is TRBJ1-5 and V is TRBV6-1, with D hard to call. Germline-derived CDR1 and CDR2 are MNHNS and SASEGT. The CDR3 sequence is 13 residues long. V lost 10 bases to trimming and J lost 0 bases, with 10 bases between them. Here the CDR3 reads CATRQVSNQPQHF. CDR3 coding DNA: TGTGCCACCCGTCAGGTTAGCAATCAGCCCCAGCATTTT.

This clone was detected once. V gene TRBV28 combines with J gene TRBJ1-2; 9 nucleotides line up with TRBD1. Trimming removed 5 bases from V and 3 bases from J; junction bases left unmatched: 7. The germline V gene encodes CDR1 MDHEN and CDR2 SYDVKM. The CDR3 length is 15 residues. The CDR3 DNA sequence: TGTGCCAGCAGTGCCTACAGGGGGCTGGACTATGGCTACACCTTC. It codes for CASSAYRGLDYGYTF.

V usage is TRBV19 and J usage is TRBJ1-2; TRBD1 might be the D (6 bases). V was shortened by 8 bases and J by 6 bases, with 16 bases between the two germline ends. The CDR3 consists of 13 residues. Germline CDR1 reads LNHDA; CDR2 reads SQIVND (reference sequence). CDR3 DNA sequence: TGTGCCAGTTGGTCACGGGGGCGAGATGGCTACACCTTC. Amino acid sequence: CASWSRGRDGYTF.

The V call is TRBV7-7, the J call TRBJ2-2; tentatively, D is TRBD1 (6 bases). Germline-derived CDR1 and CDR2 are SSHAT and FNYEAQ (reference sequence). CDR3 size: 14 residues. V was pared by 5 bases and J by 1 base, with 8 bases between. The DNA of the CDR3 is TGTGCCAGCAGCCAGGGACAGAACACCGGGGAGCTGTTTTTT. This translates into CASSQGQNTGELFF.

This chain connects TRBV5-1 to TRBJ2-7; no reliable D call. The V gene's germline CDR1 is SGHRS and CDR2 YFSETQ. CDR3 size: 11 residues. V was trimmed by 0 bases and J by 7 bases, leaving 5 bases between them. The CDR3 loop is CASSLAQEQYF. CDR3 bases: TGCGCCAGCAGCTTGGCCCAAGAGCAGTACTTC. Looking up the rest from reference TRBV5-1 and TRBJ2-7 gives the full variable domain: KAGVTQTPRYLIKTRGQQVTLSCSPISGHRSVSWYQQTPGQGLQFLFEYFSETQRNKGNFPGRFSGRQFSNSRSEMNVSTLELGDSALYLCASSLAQEQYFGPGTRLTVT.

This sequence joins TRBV4-2 and TRBJ1-3; D call uncertain. Per the germline V gene, CDR1 is LGHNA and CDR2 is YNFKEQ. This CDR3 is 16 amino acids long. The ends were cut back, 1 base at V and 0 bases at J, with 10 bases in the middle. In nucleotides, the CDR3 is TGTGCCAGCAGCCAAGCTTCCCGGGGCTCTGGAAACACCATATATTTT. The encoded protein is CASSQASRGSGNTIYF.

The chain uses TRBV5-1 and TRBJ1-2; 7 nucleotides line up with TRBD1. Germline loops: CDR1 SGHRS, CDR2 YFSETQ. This CDR3 is built from 14 residues. Trimming cost V 7 bases and J 5 bases; bases outside gene matches: 11. CDR3 residues: CASATDPGGYGYTF. As DNA, the CDR3 is TGCGCCAGCGCTACCGACCCAGGGGGTTATGGCTACACCTTC.

This clone was seen just once. The V gene is TRBV7-9, the J gene TRBJ1-6; D unresolved. With 5 bases removed from V and 5 bases from J, the gap between germline ends came to 16 bases. This CDR3 contains 16 residues. CDR1 and CDR2 (germline): SEHNR, FQNEAQ (reference sequence). DNA of the CDR3: TGTGCCAGCAGCCCACGCACAGCGACCAATAATTCACCCCTCCACTTT. Protein sequence: CASSPRTATNNSPLHF.

This clone was found once. The chain couples TRBV7-8 to TRBJ2-5; D is possibly TRBD2 (5 bases). Germline V gene data show CDR1 as SGHVS and CDR2 as FQNEAQ. Trimming removed 5 bases from V and 7 bases from J, with 14 bases in between. This CDR3 region has 13 residues. CDR3 protein: CASSPLEDRTQYF. CDR3 nucleotides: TGTGCCAGCAGCCCCTTGGAGGATCGGACCCAGTACTTC.

The rearrangement uses TRBV7-9 and TRBJ2-1; 12 bases map to TRBD2. The CDR3 contains 16 residues. Per the germline V gene, CDR1 is SEHNR and CDR2 is FQNEAQ (reference sequence). V dropped 4 bases and J dropped 2; count of bases not matched to a gene: 3. Here the CDR3 reads CASSSGTSGPYNEQFF. The CDR3, as DNA: TGTGCCAGCAGCTCCGGGACTAGCGGGCCCTACAATGAGCAGTTCTTC.

The V gene is TRBV21-1, the J gene TRBJ2-3; the table gives TRBD1 as D, unverified against the DNA. TRBV21-1 is recorded as a pseudogene. The CDR3 extends over 14 amino acids. The chain's CDR3 is CASSNPNTGDTQYF. Here the CDR3 DNA reads TGTGCCAGCAGCAATCCTAATACAGGAGATACGCAGTATTTT.